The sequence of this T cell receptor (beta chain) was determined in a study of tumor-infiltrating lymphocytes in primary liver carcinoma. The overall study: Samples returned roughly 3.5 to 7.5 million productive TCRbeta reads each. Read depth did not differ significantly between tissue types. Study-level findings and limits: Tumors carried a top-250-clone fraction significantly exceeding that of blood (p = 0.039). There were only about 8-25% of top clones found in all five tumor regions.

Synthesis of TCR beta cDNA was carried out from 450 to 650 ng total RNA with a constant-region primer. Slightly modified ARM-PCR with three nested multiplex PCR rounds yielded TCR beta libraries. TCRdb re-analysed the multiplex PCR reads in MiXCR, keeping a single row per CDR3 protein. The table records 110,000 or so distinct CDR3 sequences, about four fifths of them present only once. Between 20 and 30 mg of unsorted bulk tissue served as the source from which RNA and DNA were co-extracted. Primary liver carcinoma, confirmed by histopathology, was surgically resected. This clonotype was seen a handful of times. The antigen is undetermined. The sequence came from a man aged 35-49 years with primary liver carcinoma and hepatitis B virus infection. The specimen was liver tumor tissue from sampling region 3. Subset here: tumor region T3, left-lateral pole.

DNA of the CDR3: TGCGCCAGCAGCCAACTCCCCCAAGGGACAGGGGGCACCGGGGAGCTGTTTTTT. It is translated as CASSQLPQGTGGTGELFF. This rearrangement joins TRBV5-1 to TRBJ2-2; 11 nucleotides align to TRBD1. In germline, CDR1 is SGHRS, CDR2 YFSETQ. This CDR3 has 18 residues. Unmatched junction bases numbered 12, after V lost 4 bases and J lost 4 bases. Together with reference TRBV5-1 and TRBJ2-2, the CDR3 gives the full variable domain: KAGVTQTPRYLIKTRGQQVTLSCSPISGHRSVSWYQQTPGQGLQFLFEYFSETQRNKGNFPGRFSGRQFSNSRSEMNVSTLELGDSALYLCASSQLPQGTGGTGELFFGEGSRLTVL.